This T cell receptor (beta chain) stems from a study of T cell repertoires in cytomegalovirus infection. Overall study: Matching HLA type, along with CMV infection, was indicated by public TCR beta signatures. Whole-study results and caveats: CMV-specific HLA-C-restricted TCR beta clonotypes dominated the ex vivo response. The study identified carriers of CMV plus the relevant HLA from cumulative public TCR beta family frequency.

MiXCR, run by TCRdb on the reads, gives a single entry per CDR3 protein. The sample has approximately 110,000 distinct CDR3 sequences, 10% seen once; the top ten hold around 29%. This clonotype was found many times. Its antigen is not identified. The source material was PBMCs, sequenced either directly or after in vitro stimulation (not recorded which). The sequence was collected from a human donor in good health (CMV status not recorded). Some clones in this sample may be carry-over from other donors' samples.

The CDR3 DNA reads as TGTGCCAGCAGCTTAAGGCAACTGCCGGCGGCTGAAGCTTTCTTT. Translation gives CASSLRQLPAAEAFF. V and J are TRBV7-2 and TRBJ1-1, with D unclear. Trimming removed 2 bases at V and 6 bases at J, with 16 bases between. The CDR3 length is 15 residues. CDR1 SGHTA and CDR2 FQGNSA come from the germline V gene.